The sample holds one count of the clone carrying this TCR beta chain. This record comes from a study of blood T cell repertoires in COVID-19. Across the study: There were acute and convalescent COVID-19 samples, and they came from the United States, Italy and Spain. PBMCs, B-cell-depleted T cells, or T cells were the source of the cDNA or gDNA that made up the material.

Source study methods: Estimates of nucleated cell counts were drawn from the amplification of reference gene primers. Data came from immunoSEQ multiplex PCR; TCRdb stores just in-frame clones and leaves some out. V, J and clone size were drawn from that table, and D and trimming were deduced from the DNA. The sample holds fewer than 120,000 clones, around 68% seen once. Germline V gene data show CDR1 as KGHSH and CDR2 as LQKENI. V was pared by 5 bases and J by 5 bases, with 15 bases between. The CDR3 is 14 amino acids. J is TRBJ1-1 and V is TRBV18, with D perhaps TRBD1 (6 bases). Sequencing was performed on peripheral blood. The source of this sequence is an older woman with acute or convalescent COVID-19. In nucleotides, the CDR3 is TGTGCCAGCTCAAAACAGGGCCCGGTTACTGAAGCTTTCTTT. It codes for CASSKQGPVTEAFF.